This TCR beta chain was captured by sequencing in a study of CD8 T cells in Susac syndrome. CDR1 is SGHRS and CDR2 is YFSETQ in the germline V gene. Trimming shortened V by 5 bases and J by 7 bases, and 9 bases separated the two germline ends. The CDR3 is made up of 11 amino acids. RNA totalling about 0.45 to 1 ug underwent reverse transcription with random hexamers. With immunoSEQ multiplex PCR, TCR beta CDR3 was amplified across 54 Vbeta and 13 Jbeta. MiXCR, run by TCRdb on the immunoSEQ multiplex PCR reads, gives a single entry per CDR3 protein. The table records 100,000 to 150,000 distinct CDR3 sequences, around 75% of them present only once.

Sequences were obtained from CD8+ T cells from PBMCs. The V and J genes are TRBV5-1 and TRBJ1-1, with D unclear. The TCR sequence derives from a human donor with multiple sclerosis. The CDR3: CASSGMGEAFF. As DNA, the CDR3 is TGCGCCAGCAGTGGGATGGGTGAAGCTTTCTTT.